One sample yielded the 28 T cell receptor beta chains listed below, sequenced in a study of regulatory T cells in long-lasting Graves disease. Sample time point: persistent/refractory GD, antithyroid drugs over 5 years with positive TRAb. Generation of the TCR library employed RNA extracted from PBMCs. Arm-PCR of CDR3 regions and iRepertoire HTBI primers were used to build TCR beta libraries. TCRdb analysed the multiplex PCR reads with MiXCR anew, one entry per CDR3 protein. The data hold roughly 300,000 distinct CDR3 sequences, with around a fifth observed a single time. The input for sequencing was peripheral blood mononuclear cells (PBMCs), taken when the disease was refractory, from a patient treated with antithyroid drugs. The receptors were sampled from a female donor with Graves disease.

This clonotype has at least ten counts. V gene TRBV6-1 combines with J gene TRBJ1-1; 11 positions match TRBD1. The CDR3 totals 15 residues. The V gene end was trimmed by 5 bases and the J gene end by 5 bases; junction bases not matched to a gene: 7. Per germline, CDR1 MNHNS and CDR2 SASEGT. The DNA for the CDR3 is TGTGCCAGCAGTACCCGGGGACAGGGGGGTACTGAAGCTTTCTTT. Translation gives CASSTRGQGGTEAFF.

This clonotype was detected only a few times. This CDR3 is CSARAWGANKAFF. As DNA, the CDR3 is TGCAGTGCTAGAGCCTGGGGGGCGAATAAGGCTTTCTTT. The gene calls are TRBV20-1 and TRBJ1-1, with a possible D match to TRBD1 (6 bases). Germline CDR1 is DFQATT and CDR2 is SNEGSKA (reference sequence). The CDR3 has 13 amino acids. Between the trimmed V and J ends, which lost 1 base and 11 bases, there was a span of 17 bases.

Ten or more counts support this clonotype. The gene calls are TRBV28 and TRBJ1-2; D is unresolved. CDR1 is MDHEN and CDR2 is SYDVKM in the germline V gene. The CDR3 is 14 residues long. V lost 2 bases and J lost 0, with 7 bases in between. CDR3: CASSLPAPNYGYTF. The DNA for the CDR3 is TGTGCCAGCAGTTTACCAGCCCCTAACTATGGCTACACCTTC.

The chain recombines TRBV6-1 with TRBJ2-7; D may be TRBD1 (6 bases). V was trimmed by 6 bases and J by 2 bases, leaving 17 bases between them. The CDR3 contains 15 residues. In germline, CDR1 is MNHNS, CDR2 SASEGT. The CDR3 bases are TGTGCCAGCAGCCGCCCTCGGGACAACCCCTACGAGCAGTACTTC. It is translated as CASSRPRDNPYEQYF.

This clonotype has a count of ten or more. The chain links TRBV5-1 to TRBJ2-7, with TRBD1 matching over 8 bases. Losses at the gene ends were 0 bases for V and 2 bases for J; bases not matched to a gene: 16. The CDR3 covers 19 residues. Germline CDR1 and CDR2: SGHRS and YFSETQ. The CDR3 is CASSLAVSRSQTGAYEQYF. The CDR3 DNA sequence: TGCGCCAGCAGCTTGGCGGTCTCGCGGTCCCAGACAGGGGCCTACGAGCAGTACTTC.

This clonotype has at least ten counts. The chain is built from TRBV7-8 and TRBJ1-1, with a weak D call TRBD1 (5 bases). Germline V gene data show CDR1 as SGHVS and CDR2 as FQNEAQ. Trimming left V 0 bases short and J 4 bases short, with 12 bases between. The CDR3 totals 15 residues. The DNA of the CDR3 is TGTGCCAGCAGCTTAGCCCAGGGTTCTTTCACTGAAGCTTTCTTT. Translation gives CASSLAQGSFTEAFF. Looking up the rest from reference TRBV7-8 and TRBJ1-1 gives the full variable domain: GAGVSQSPRYKVAKRGQDVALRCDPISGHVSLFWYQQALGQGPEFLTYFQNEAQLDKSGLPSDRFFAERPEGSVSTLKIQRTQQEDSAVYLCASSLAQGSFTEAFFGQGTRLTVV.

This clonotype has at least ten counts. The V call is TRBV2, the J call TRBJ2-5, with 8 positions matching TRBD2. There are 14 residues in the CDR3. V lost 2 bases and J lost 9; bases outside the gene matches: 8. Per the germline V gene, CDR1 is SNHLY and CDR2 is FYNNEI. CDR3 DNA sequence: TGTGCCAGCAGTGAAAGGCTAGCGGGCGCACCCCAGTACTTC. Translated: CASSERLAGAPQYF.

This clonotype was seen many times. In DNA form, the CDR3 reads TGTGCCAGCAGCTTAGTCGGGGCAACCTACGAGCAGTACTTC. As protein: CASSLVGATYEQYF. The chain couples TRBV7-8 to TRBJ2-7; TRBD1 or TRBD2 may be the D gene (5 bases each). Germline CDR1 is SGHVS and CDR2 is FQNEAQ. V was clipped by 1 base and J by 2 bases, with 9 bases between them. The CDR3 is made up of 14 amino acids.

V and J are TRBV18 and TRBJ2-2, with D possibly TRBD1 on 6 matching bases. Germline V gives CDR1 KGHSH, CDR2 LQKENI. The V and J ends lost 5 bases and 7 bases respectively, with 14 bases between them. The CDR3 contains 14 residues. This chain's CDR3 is CASSSLGQHGELFF. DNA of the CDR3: TGTGCCAGCTCATCTTTAGGACAGCACGGGGAGCTGTTTTTT.

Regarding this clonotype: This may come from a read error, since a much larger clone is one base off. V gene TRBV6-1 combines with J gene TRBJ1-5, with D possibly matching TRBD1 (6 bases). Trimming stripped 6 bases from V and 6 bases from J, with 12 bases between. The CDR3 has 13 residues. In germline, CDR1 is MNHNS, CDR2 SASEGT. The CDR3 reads CASRRGGGQPQHF. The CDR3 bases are TGTGCCAGCAGACGAGGGGGGGGTCAGCCCCAGCATTTT.

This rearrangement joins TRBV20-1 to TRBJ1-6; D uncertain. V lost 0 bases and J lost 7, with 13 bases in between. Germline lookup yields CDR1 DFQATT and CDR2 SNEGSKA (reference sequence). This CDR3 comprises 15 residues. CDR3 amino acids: CSARDAGHRNSPLHF. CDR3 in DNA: TGCAGTGCTAGAGATGCCGGGCATAGGAATTCACCCCTCCACTTT.

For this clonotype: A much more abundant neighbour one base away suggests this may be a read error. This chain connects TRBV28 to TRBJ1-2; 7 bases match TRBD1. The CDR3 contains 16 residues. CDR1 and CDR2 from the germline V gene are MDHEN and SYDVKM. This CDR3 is CVSSPDPRQGYYGYTF. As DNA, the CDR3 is TGTGTCAGCAGTCCGGACCCTCGACAGGGCTACTATGGCTACACCTTC.

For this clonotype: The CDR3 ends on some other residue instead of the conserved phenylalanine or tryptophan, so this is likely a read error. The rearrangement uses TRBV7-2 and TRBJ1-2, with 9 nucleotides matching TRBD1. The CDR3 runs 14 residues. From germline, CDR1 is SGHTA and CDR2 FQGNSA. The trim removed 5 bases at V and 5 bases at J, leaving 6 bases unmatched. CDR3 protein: CASSRTGGGYGYTL. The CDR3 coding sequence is TGTGCCAGCAGCCGAACAGGGGGCGGATATGGCTACACCCTC.

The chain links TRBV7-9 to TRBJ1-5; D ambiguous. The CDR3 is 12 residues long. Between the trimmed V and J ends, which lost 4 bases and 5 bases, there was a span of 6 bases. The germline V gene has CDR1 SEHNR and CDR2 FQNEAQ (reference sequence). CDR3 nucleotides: TGTGCCAGCAGCTCTACACATCAGCCCCAGCATTTT. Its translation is CASSSTHQPQHF. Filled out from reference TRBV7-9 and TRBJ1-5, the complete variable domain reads DTGVSQNPRHKITKRGQNVTFRCDPISEHNRLYWYRQTLGQGPEFLTYFQNEAQLEKSRLLSDRFSAERPKGSFSTLEIQRTEQGDSAMYLCASSSTHQPQHFGDGTRLSIL.

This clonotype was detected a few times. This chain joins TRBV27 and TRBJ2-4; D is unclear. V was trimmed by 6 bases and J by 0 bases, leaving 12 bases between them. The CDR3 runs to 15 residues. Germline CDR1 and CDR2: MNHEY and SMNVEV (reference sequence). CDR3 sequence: CASSSVGLAKNIQYF. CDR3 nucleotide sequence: TGTGCCAGCAGCTCCGTAGGGCTAGCCAAAAACATTCAGTACTTC.

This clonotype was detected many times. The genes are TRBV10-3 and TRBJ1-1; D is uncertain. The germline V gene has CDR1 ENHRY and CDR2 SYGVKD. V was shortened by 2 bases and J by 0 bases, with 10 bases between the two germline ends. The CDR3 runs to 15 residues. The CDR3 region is CAISERAKLNTEAFF. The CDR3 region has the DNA TGTGCCATCAGTGAGCGGGCAAAACTGAACACTGAAGCTTTCTTT.

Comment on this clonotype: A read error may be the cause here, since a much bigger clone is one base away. CDR3 in amino acids: CASGFRDRPYEQYF. CDR3 DNA sequence: TGTGCCAGCGGCTTCCGGGACAGACCCTACGAGCAGTACTTC. V is TRBV13 and J is TRBJ2-7; 7 bases fit TRBD1. Germline-derived CDR1 and CDR2 are PRHDT and FYEKMQ (reference sequence). The CDR3 spans 14 residues.

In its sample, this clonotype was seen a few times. The CDR3 reads CASSPTSGVAGDTQYF. CDR3 nucleotide sequence: TGTGCCAGCTCACCGACTAGCGGGGTCGCCGGAGATACGCAGTATTTT. The chain joins TRBV18 to TRBJ2-3; the match to TRBD2 covers 11 bases. CDR1 and CDR2 (germline): KGHSH, LQKENI. The CDR3 extends over 16 amino acids. V gave up 3 bases and J gave up 5 bases; unmatched junction bases: 7.

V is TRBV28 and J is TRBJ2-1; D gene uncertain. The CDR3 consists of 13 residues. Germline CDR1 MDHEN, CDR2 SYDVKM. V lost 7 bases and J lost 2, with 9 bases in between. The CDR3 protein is CASTPSTYNEQFF. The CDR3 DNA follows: TGTGCCAGCACCCCCTCCACCTACAATGAGCAGTTCTTC. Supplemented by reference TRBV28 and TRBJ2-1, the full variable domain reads DVKVTQSSRYLVKRTGEKVFLECVQDMDHENMFWYRQDPGLGLRLIYFSYDVKMKEKGDIPEGYSVSREKKERFSLILESASTNQTSMYLCASTPSTYNEQFFGPGTRLTVL.

The CDR3 DNA follows: TGTGCCAGCAGCTTGGGCCTGGGACAGGGGGTCGCCGGGGAGCTGTTTTTT. It yields the protein CASSLGLGQGVAGELFF. The chain uses TRBV7-2 and TRBJ2-2, with 11 nucleotides matching TRBD1. The CDR3 runs 17 residues. With 3 bases clipped from V and 6 bases from J, the junction kept 9 bases outside the gene matches. Germline CDR1 SGHTA, CDR2 FQGNSA.

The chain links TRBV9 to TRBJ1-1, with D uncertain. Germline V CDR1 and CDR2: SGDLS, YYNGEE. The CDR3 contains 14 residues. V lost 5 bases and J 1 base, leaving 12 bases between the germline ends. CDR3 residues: CASSSGLGNTEAFF. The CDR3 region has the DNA TGTGCCAGCAGTTCCGGCTTGGGGAACACTGAAGCTTTCTTT.

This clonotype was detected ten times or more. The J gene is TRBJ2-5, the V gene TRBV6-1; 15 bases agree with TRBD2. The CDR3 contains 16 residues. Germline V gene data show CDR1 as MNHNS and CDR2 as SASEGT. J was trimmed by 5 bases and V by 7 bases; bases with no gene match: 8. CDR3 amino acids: CASNGTSGRRRETQYF. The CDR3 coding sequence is TGTGCCAGCAACGGGACTAGCGGGAGGCGTCGGGAGACCCAGTACTTC.

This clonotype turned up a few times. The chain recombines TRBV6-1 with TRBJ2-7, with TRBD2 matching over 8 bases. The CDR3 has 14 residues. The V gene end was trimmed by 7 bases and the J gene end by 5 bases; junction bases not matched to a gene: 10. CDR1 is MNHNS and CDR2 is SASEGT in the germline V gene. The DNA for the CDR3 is TGTGCCAGCACGCGGGGGGCCTTTATGGACGAGCAGTACTTC. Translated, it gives CASTRGAFMDEQYF.

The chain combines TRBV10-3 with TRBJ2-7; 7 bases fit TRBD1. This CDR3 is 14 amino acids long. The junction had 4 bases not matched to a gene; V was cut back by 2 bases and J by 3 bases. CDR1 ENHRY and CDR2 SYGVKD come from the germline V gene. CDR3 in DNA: TGTGCCATCAGTGAGGGGGGACAGCACTACGAGCAGTACTTC. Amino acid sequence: CAISEGGQHYEQYF.

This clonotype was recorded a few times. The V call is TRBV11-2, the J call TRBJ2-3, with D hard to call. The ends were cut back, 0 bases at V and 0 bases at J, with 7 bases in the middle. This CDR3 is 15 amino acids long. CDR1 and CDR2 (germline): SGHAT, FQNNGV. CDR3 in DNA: TGTGCCAGCAGCTTAGATGGGATTAGCACAGATACGCAGTATTTT. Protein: CASSLDGISTDTQYF. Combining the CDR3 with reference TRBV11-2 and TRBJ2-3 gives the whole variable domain EAGVAQSPRYKIIEKRQSVAFWCNPISGHATLYWYQQILGQGPKLLIQFQNNGVVDDSQLPKDRFSAERLKGVDSTLKIQPAKLEDSAVYLCASSLDGISTDTQYFGPGTRLTVL.

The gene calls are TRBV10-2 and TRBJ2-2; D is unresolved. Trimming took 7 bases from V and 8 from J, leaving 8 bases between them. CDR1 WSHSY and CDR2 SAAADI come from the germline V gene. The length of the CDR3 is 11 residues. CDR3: CASTGAGELFF. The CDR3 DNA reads TGCGCCAGCACAGGTGCGGGGGAGCTGTTTTTT.

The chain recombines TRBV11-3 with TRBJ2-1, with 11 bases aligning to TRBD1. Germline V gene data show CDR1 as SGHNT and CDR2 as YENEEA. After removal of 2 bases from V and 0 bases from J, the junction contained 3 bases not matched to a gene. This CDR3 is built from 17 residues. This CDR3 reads CASSLPGQGASYNEQFF. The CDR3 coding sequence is TGTGCCAGCAGCTTACCCGGACAGGGGGCCTCCTACAATGAGCAGTTCTTC.

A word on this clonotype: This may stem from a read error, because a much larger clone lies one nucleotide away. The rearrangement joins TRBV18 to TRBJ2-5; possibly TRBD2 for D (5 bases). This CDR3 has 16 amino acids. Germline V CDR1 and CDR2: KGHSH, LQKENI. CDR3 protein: CTSSPSLPDSRETQYF. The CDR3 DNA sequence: TGTACCAGCTCACCAAGTCTTCCGGACTCTCGAGAGACCCAGTACTTC.